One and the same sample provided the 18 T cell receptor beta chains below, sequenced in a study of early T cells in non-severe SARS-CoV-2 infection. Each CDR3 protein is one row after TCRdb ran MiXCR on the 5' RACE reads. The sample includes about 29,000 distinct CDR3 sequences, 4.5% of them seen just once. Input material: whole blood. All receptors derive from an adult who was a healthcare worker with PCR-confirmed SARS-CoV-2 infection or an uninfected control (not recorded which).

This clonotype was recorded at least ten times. The CDR3 loop reads CASRTGGTYEQYF. The CDR3 region has the DNA TGCGCCAGCAGGACAGGGGGTACGTACGAGCAGTACTTC. The V and J genes are TRBV5-1 and TRBJ2-7, with 9 bases identical to TRBD1. In germline, CDR1 is SGHRS, CDR2 YFSETQ. V trimming: 5 bases; J trimming: 4 bases; junction bases outside the gene matches: 4. The CDR3 spans 13 residues.

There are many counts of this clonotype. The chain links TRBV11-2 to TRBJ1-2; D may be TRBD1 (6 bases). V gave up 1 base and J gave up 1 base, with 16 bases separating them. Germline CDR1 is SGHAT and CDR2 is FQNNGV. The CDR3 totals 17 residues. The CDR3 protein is CASSLVGRGHFNYGYTF. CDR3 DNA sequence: TGTGCCAGCAGCTTAGTTGGCAGGGGCCACTTTAACTATGGCTACACCTTC.

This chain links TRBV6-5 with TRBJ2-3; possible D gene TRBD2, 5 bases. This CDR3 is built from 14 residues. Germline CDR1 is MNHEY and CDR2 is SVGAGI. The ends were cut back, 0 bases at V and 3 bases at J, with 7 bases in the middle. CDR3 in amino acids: CASSYSGGTDTQYF. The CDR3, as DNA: TGTGCCAGCAGTTACTCAGGCGGGACAGATACGCAGTATTTT.

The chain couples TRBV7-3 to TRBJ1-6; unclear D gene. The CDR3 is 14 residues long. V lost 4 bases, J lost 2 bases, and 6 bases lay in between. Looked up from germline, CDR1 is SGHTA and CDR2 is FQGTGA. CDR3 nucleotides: TGTGCCAGCAGCTCGACGCCCTATAATTCACCCCTCCACTTT. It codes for CASSSTPYNSPLHF.

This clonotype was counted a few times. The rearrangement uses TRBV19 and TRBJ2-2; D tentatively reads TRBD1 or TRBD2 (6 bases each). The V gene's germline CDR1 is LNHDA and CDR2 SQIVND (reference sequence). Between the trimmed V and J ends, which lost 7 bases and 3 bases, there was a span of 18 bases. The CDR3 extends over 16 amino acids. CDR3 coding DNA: TGTGCCAGTACTATGAGGGGGGCGCGAGACACCGGGGAGCTGTTTTTT. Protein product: CASTMRGARDTGELFF. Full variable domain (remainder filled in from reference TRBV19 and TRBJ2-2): DGGITQSPKYLFRKEGQNVTLSCEQNLNHDAMYWYRQDPGQGLRLIYYSQIVNDFQKGDIAEGYSVSREKKESFPLTVTSAQKNPTAFYLCASTMRGARDTGELFFGEGSRLTVL.

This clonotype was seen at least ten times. Here the CDR3 reads CASSLEVGTDTQYF. In DNA form, the CDR3 reads TGTGCCAGCAGCTTGGAAGTGGGGACAGATACGCAGTATTTT. J is TRBJ2-3 and V is TRBV5-4; D is ambiguous. CDR1 and CDR2 (germline): SGHNT, YYREEE (reference sequence). The V end was cut by 0 bases, the J end by 3 bases, with 8 bases between. The CDR3 has 14 residues.

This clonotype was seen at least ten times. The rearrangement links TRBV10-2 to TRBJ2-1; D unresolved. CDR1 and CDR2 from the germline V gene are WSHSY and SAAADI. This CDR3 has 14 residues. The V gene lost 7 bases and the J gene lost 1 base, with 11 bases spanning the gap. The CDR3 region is CASIGDSSYNEQFF. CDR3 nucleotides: TGCGCCAGCATCGGCGACTCATCCTACAATGAGCAGTTCTTC.

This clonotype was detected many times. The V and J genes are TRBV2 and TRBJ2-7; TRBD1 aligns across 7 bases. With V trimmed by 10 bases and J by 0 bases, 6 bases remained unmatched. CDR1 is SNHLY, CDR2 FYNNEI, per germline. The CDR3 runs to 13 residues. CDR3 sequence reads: CATETGSSYEQYF. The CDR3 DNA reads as TGTGCCACCGAGACAGGGAGCTCCTACGAGCAGTACTTC.

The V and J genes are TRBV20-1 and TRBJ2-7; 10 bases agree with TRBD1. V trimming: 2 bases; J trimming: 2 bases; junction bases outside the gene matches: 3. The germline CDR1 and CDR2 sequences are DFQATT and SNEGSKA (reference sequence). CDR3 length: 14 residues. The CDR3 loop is CSARSGQGPYEQYF. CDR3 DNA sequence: TGCAGTGCTAGATCGGGACAGGGGCCCTACGAGCAGTACTTC.

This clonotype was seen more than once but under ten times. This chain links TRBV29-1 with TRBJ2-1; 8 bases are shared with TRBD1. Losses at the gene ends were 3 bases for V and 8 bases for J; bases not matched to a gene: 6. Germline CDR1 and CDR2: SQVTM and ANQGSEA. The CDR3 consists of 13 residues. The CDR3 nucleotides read TGCAGCGTTGACAGGGGGCATTTTGATGAGCAGTTCTTC. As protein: CSVDRGHFDEQFF.

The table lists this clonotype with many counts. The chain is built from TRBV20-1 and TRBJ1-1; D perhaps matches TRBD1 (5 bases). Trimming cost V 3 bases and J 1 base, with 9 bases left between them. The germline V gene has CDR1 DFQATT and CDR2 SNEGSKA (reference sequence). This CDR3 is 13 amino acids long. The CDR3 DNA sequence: TGCAGTGCTAGGGCCGACAGGAACACTGAAGCTTTCTTT. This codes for CSARADRNTEAFF.

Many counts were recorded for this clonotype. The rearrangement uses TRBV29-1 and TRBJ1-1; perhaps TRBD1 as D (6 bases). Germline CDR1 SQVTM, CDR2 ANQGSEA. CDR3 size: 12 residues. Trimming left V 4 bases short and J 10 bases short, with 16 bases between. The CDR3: CSVVTGSAPAFF. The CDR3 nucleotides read TGCAGCGTTGTAACAGGGAGTGCGCCAGCTTTCTTT.

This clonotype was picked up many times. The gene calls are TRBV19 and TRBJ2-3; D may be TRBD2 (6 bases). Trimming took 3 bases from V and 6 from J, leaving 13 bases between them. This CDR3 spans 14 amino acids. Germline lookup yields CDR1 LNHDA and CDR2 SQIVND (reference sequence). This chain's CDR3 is CASSIAGGRDTQYF. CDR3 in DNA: TGTGCCAGTAGTATTGCAGGAGGGAGGGATACGCAGTATTTT. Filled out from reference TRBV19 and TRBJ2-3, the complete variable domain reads DGGITQSPKYLFRKEGQNVTLSCEQNLNHDAMYWYRQDPGQGLRLIYYSQIVNDFQKGDIAEGYSVSREKKESFPLTVTSAQKNPTAFYLCASSIAGGRDTQYFGPGTRLTVL.

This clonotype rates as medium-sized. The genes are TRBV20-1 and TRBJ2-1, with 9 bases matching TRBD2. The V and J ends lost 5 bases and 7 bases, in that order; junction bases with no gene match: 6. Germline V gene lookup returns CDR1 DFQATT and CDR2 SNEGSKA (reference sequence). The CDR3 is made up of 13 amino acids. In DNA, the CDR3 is TGCAGTGCTCGCGGGCTAGCGGGGAATGAGCAGTTCTTC. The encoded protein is CSARGLAGNEQFF.

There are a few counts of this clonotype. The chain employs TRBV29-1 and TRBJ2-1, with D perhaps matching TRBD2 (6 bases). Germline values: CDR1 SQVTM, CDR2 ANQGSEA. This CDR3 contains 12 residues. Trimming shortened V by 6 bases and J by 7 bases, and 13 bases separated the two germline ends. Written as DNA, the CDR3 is TGCAGCGTCCCGACTAGTAAAAATGAGCAGTTCTTC. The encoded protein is CSVPTSKNEQFF.

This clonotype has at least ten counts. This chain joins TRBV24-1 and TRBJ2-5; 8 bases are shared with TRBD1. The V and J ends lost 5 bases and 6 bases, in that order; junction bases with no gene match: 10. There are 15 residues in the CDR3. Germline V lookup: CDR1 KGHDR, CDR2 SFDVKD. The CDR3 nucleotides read TGTGCCACCAGTGCCCATCACACAGGGGGGAAGACCCAGTACTTC. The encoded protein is CATSAHHTGGKTQYF.

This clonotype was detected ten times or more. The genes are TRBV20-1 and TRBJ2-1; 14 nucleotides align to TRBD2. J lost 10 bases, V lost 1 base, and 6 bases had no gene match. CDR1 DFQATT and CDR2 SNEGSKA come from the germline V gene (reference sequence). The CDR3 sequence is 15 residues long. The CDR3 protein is CSARVTSGGGLEQFF. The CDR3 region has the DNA TGCAGTGCTAGAGTGACTAGCGGGGGGGGCTTGGAGCAGTTCTTC.

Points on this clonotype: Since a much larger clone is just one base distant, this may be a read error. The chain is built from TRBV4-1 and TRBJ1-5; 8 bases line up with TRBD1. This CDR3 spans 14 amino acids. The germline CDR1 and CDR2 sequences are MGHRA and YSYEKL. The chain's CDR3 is CVSSQAQGDQPQHF. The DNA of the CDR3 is TGCGTCAGCAGCCAAGCACAGGGGGATCAGCCCCAGCATTTT.